These 30 T cell receptor beta chains came from one sample sequenced in a study of graft-versus-host responses after intestinal transplantation. Profiling relied on immunoSEQ multiplex PCR, and the TCRdb table lists in-frame clones only, not all of them. Of about 46,000 clones detected, approximately 92% appear once; the ten largest clones hold 5% to 6.5%. Sequencing was performed on PBMCs, taken around 790 days after a first intestinal transplant, on the day of a second. The receptor source for this set is a human patient who received an intestinal transplant, so some T cells may come from the graft donor.

The chain links TRBV6-5 to TRBJ1-5; D gene unclear. The V end lost 3 bases, the J end lost 6 bases, and 12 bases lay between the germline ends. Germline CDR1 MNHEY, CDR2 SVGAGI. This CDR3 has 14 amino acids. The CDR3, as DNA: TGTGCCAGCAGTTATTGGGCCAAGGGTCAGCCCCAGCATTTT. This sequence encodes CASSYWAKGQPQHF.

The chain couples TRBV6-5 to TRBJ2-2, with D uncertain. The CDR3 covers 14 residues. Between the trimmed V and J ends, which lost 5 bases and 3 bases, there was a span of 10 bases. The germline V gene encodes CDR1 MNHEY and CDR2 SVGAGI. CDR3 DNA: TGTGCCAGCAGTGATCCCCCGTACACCGGGGAGCTGTTTTTT. Amino acids: CASSDPPYTGELFF.

The chain is built from TRBV6-5 and TRBJ1-2; D may be TRBD1 (6 bases). Germline lookup yields CDR1 MNHEY and CDR2 SVGAGI. CDR3 length: 16 amino acids. The V and J ends lost 2 bases and 6 bases respectively, with 19 bases between them. As DNA, the CDR3 is TGTGCCAGCAGTTACACAGCGCGGGGGCGAGGGCATGGCTACACCTTC. It translates to CASSYTARGRGHGYTF.

V and J are TRBV7-8 and TRBJ2-2, with TRBD2 as a possible D gene (6 bases). The germline V gene has CDR1 SGHVS and CDR2 FQNEAQ. CDR3 length: 13 residues. Trimming stripped 5 bases from V and 7 bases from J, with 11 bases between. CDR3 region: CASSRRVGGELFF. The CDR3, as DNA: TGTGCCAGCAGCAGGAGGGTGGGCGGGGAGCTGTTTTTT. Supplemented by reference TRBV7-8 and TRBJ2-2, the full variable domain reads GAGVSQSPRYKVAKRGQDVALRCDPISGHVSLFWYQQALGQGPEFLTYFQNEAQLDKSGLPSDRFFAERPEGSVSTLKIQRTQQEDSAVYLCASSRRVGGELFFGEGSRLTVL.

This sequence joins TRBV10-1 and TRBJ2-7, with D possibly being TRBD1 (5 bases). CDR1 is WNHNN, CDR2 SYGVQD, per germline (reference sequence). V shed 4 bases and J shed 2 bases, with 12 bases lying between them. The CDR3 runs 14 residues. Here the CDR3 reads CASSGSGSPYEQYF. The CDR3 DNA reads TGCGCCAGCAGTGGATCAGGGTCCCCCTACGAGCAGTACTTC.

The V call is TRBV21-1, the J call TRBJ1-4; the table's D call TRBD1 went unverified against the DNA. TRBV21-1 is shown as a pseudogene. The CDR3 runs to 15 residues. CDR3 sequence reads: CASSNVKQINEKLFF. The CDR3 DNA reads as TGTGCCAGCAGCAACGTTAAACAGATTAATGAAAAACTGTTTTTT.

This clone has more than one count but fewer than ten. V and J are TRBV5-4 and TRBJ2-7, with 8 positions matching TRBD1. V was clipped by 1 base and J by 6 bases; unmatched bases: 3. The germline V gene has CDR1 SGHNT and CDR2 YYREEE (reference sequence). This CDR3 has 13 amino acids. DNA of the CDR3: TGTGCCAGCAGCTTGAAAGACAGGGGCGAGCAGTACTTC. Translated: CASSLKDRGEQYF.

CDR3 in amino acids: CASSPALIPVGYTF. In DNA form, the CDR3 reads TGTGCCAGCAGCCCGGCTCTGATTCCGGTAGGCTACACCTTC. The gene calls are TRBV27 and TRBJ1-2; D call uncertain. Germline lookup yields CDR1 MNHEY and CDR2 SMNVEV (reference sequence). Trimming stripped 6 bases from V and 8 bases from J, with 19 bases between. The CDR3 length is 14 residues.

The J gene is TRBJ2-1, the V gene TRBV4-1, with 11 bases aligning to TRBD2. V gave up 4 bases and J gave up 4 bases; unmatched junction bases: 6. Germline CDR1 is MGHRA and CDR2 is YSYEKL. CDR3 length equals 16 residues. This CDR3 is CASSPRGLAEYNEQFF. CDR3 coding DNA: TGCGCCAGCAGCCCCCGGGGACTAGCGGAATACAATGAGCAGTTCTTC.

The chain recombines TRBV9 with TRBJ2-7, with TRBD2 matching over 12 bases. Germline CDR1 SGDLS, CDR2 YYNGEE. V shed 4 bases and J 2 bases; nucleotides not matched to a gene: 4. This CDR3 comprises 15 residues. This CDR3 is CASSRLAGDPYEQYF. The CDR3 region has the DNA TGTGCCAGCAGCCGACTAGCGGGAGACCCCTACGAGCAGTACTTC. The full variable domain, its missing parts supplied by reference TRBV9 and TRBJ2-7, is DSGVTQTPKHLITATGQRVTLRCSPRSGDLSVYWYQQSLDQGLQFLIQYYNGEERAKGNILERFSAQQFPDLHSELNLSSLELGDSALYFCASSRLAGDPYEQYFGPGTRLTVT.

V usage is TRBV25-1 and J usage is TRBJ1-6, with D perhaps TRBD1 (5 bases). Germline-derived CDR1 and CDR2 are MGHDK and SYGVNS. V gave up 4 bases and J gave up 9 bases, with 13 bases separating them. The length of the CDR3 is 14 residues. The DNA for the CDR3 is TGTGCCAGCAGTGGAGGTAGGGGCAGTTCACCCCTCCACTTT. It translates to CASSGGRGSSPLHF.

This chain uses TRBV12-5 with TRBJ2-7; 10 bases are shared with TRBD2. Germline lookup yields CDR1 LGHNT and CDR2 FRNRAP. Germline trimming cut 1 base from V and 2 bases from J; bases unmatched to any gene: 2. This CDR3 is built from 15 residues. CDR3: CASGLEAGGPYEQYF. CDR3 nucleotides: TGTGCTAGTGGTTTGGAAGCGGGAGGGCCCTACGAGCAGTACTTC.

The table lists this clone with a few counts. The chain carries TRBV4-1 and TRBJ2-7, with a possible D match to TRBD2 (5 bases). Deletions cut 1 base from V and 0 bases from J, with 10 bases between. Germline assignment: CDR1 MGHRA and CDR2 YSYEKL. The CDR3 covers 15 residues. The CDR3 protein is CASSQGERSSYEQYF. The CDR3 DNA follows: TGCGCCAGCAGCCAAGGTGAGCGGAGCTCCTACGAGCAGTACTTC.

This chain links TRBV28 with TRBJ2-7, with 10 bases that match TRBD2. From germline, CDR1 is MDHEN and CDR2 SYDVKM. This CDR3 is built from 15 residues. The ends lost 5 bases at V and 3 bases at J; junction bases unmatched: 7. CDR3 in DNA: TGTGCCAGCAGTACCGGGCTAGCGGGGGTCTACGAGCAGTACTTC. This translates into CASSTGLAGVYEQYF.

The V gene is TRBV28, the J gene TRBJ2-5; unclear D gene. The CDR3 has 10 amino acids. Germline V gene sequence: CDR1 MDHEN, CDR2 SYDVKM. CDR3: CACSGETQYF. DNA of the CDR3: TGTGCTTGTAGTGGGGAGACCCAGTACTTC.

Remarks on this clone: Mismatch with germline at one junction end may stem from a read error. The V and J genes are TRBV2 and TRBJ2-2; either TRBD1 or TRBD2 may fit D (6 bases each). Germline V gives CDR1 SNHLY, CDR2 FYNNEI. The CDR3 consists of 13 residues. CDR3 sequence (DNA): TGTGCCAGCAGAATAAAGACCGGAGGGGGGCTGTTTTTT. Translating it yields CASRIKTGGGLFF.

The rearrangement links TRBV30 to TRBJ2-1; 11 bases agree with TRBD2. The CDR3 runs 15 residues. The V and J ends lost 5 bases and 7 bases, in that order; junction bases with no gene match: 10. CDR1 GTSNPN and CDR2 SVGIG come from the germline V gene (reference sequence). This CDR3 is CAWRAVAGGSNEQFF. The CDR3 bases are TGTGCCTGGCGAGCAGTAGCGGGAGGGTCAAATGAGCAGTTCTTC.

The count of this clone is one. V gene TRBV6-4 combines with J gene TRBJ2-2, with 11 bases matching TRBD2. The germline V gene encodes CDR1 MRHNA and CDR2 SNTAGT. V was clipped by 3 bases and J by 2 bases; unmatched bases: 14. The CDR3 is 20 residues long. CDR3: CASSEGGLPGLAANTGELFF. CDR3 sequence (DNA): TGTGCCAGCAGTGAGGGTGGGCTACCGGGACTAGCGGCAAACACCGGGGAGCTGTTTTTT.

This clone was seen more than once but under ten times. The chain combines TRBV13 with TRBJ1-4, with D maybe TRBD1 (5 bases). Germline CDR1 reads PRHDT; CDR2 reads FYEKMQ (reference sequence). Trimming cost V 6 bases and J 4 bases, with 12 bases left between them. The CDR3 covers 14 residues. The DNA of the CDR3 is TGTGCCAGCAGGAGGGGAAGGGATAATGAAAAACTGTTTTTT. As protein: CASRRGRDNEKLFF.

The chain has TRBV27 and TRBJ1-5, with D unclear. The CDR3 length is 13 residues. Germline V lookup: CDR1 MNHEY, CDR2 SMNVEV (reference sequence). Trimming left V 5 bases short and J 0 bases short, with 5 bases between. The CDR3 sequence: CASSRYSNQPQHF. DNA of the CDR3: TGTGCCAGCAGTAGATATAGCAATCAGCCCCAGCATTTT.

The V and J genes are TRBV28 and TRBJ1-2, with unresolved D. The germline V and J ends were trimmed by 6 bases and 8 bases, with 19 bases remaining between them. Germline V gene lookup returns CDR1 MDHEN and CDR2 SYDVKM. The CDR3 sequence is 14 residues long. This CDR3 is CASSPIRAQEGYTF. CDR3 DNA sequence: TGTGCCAGCAGCCCAATCCGGGCCCAGGAAGGCTACACCTTC.

This clone has just one count. This chain links TRBV28 with TRBJ1-1, with 7 bases aligning to TRBD1. This CDR3 has 14 residues. Looked up from germline, CDR1 is MDHEN and CDR2 is SYDVKM. J lost 5 bases, V lost 8 bases, and 11 bases had no gene match. The CDR3: CASPVDREFTEAFF. As DNA, the CDR3 is TGTGCCAGCCCAGTCGACAGGGAGTTTACTGAAGCTTTCTTT.

V usage is TRBV6-1 and J usage is TRBJ2-1; 9 positions match TRBD2. From germline, CDR1 is MNHNS and CDR2 SASEGT. V dropped 3 bases and J dropped 3; count of bases not matched to a gene: 3. The CDR3 runs to 15 residues. Written as DNA, the CDR3 is TGTGCCAGCAGTGAGACTAGCGGCTTCTACAATGAGCAGTTCTTC. It translates to CASSETSGFYNEQFF.

This chain joins TRBV9 and TRBJ2-7; D ambiguous. Trimming took off 2 bases at V and 0 bases at J, with 9 bases between the two ends. CDR1 is SGDLS and CDR2 is YYNGEE in the germline V gene. The CDR3 is made up of 14 amino acids. CDR3 nucleotides: TGTGCCAGCAGCGTCGACGGTAGCTCCTACGAGCAGTACTTC. Translated, it gives CASSVDGSSYEQYF.

This sequence joins TRBV6-1 and TRBJ1-4; no firm D call. V was pared by 5 bases and J by 4 bases, with 5 bases between. The CDR3 contains 12 residues. In germline, CDR1 is MNHNS, CDR2 SASEGT. The CDR3 spells CASSRSNEKLFF. CDR3 coding DNA: TGTGCCAGCAGTCGCAGTAATGAAAAACTGTTTTTT.

The CDR3 bases are TGCGCCAGCAGCCAAGAGGCGTCGCCTAGCTCCTACGAGCAGTACTTC. It encodes CASSQEASPSSYEQYF. V usage is TRBV4-1 and J usage is TRBJ2-7, with D uncertain. V shed 0 bases and J shed 0 bases, with 12 bases lying between them. CDR1 MGHRA and CDR2 YSYEKL come from the germline V gene. The CDR3 is 16 residues long.

J is TRBJ2-1 and V is TRBV27; D remains unclear. Germline loops: CDR1 MNHEY, CDR2 SMNVEV (reference sequence). Deletions cut 4 bases from V and 1 base from J, with 8 bases between. This CDR3 spans 14 amino acids. The chain's CDR3 is CASSSFRSYNEQFF. DNA for the CDR3: TGTGCCAGCAGTTCCTTCAGATCCTACAATGAGCAGTTCTTC.

This clone was picked up one time. This sequence joins TRBV5-5 and TRBJ2-5; D is uncertain. The V gene lost 0 bases and the J gene lost 2 bases, with 5 bases spanning the gap. Germline CDR1 is SGHKS and CDR2 is YYEKEE (reference sequence). The CDR3 totals 13 residues. CDR3: CASSLARQETQYF. CDR3 coding DNA: TGTGCCAGCAGCTTGGCACGTCAAGAGACCCAGTACTTC.

The J gene is TRBJ2-3, the V gene TRBV28; D might be TRBD2 (5 bases). Trimming took off 2 bases at V and 1 base at J, with 16 bases between the two ends. Germline values: CDR1 MDHEN, CDR2 SYDVKM. The CDR3 is 17 residues long. This chain's CDR3 is CASSLNTGFLGTDTQYF. In DNA, the CDR3 is TGTGCCAGCAGTTTAAATACGGGGTTCCTTGGCACAGATACGCAGTATTTT.

This clone has just one count. The chain uses TRBV5-1 and TRBJ2-1; 14 bases match TRBD2. The CDR3 is 17 residues long. Germline V CDR1 and CDR2: SGHRS, YFSETQ. Trimming took 4 bases from V and 5 from J; bases not matched to a gene: 8. The CDR3: CASSQRTSGRPHNEQFF. Written as DNA, the CDR3 is TGCGCCAGCAGCCAGCGGACTAGCGGGAGGCCCCACAATGAGCAGTTCTTC.